These 10 T cell receptor beta chains came from one sample sequenced in a study of early T cells in non-severe SARS-CoV-2 infection. Each CDR3 protein gets one entry after TCRdb re-called the 5' RACE reads with MiXCR. The table lists some 59,000 distinct CDR3 sequences, 10% of them singletons. The sample comprised whole blood. These receptors were obtained from an adult who was a healthcare worker with PCR-confirmed SARS-CoV-2 infection or an uninfected control (not recorded which).

The chain employs TRBV19 and TRBJ2-1; 10 positions match TRBD2. CDR1 is LNHDA, CDR2 SQIVND, per germline (reference sequence). This CDR3 is 15 amino acids long. The J segment lost 4 bases and the V segment lost 5 bases, leaving 5 bases of the junction unmatched. The CDR3 is CASSGASGGYNEQFF. The CDR3 DNA is TGTGCCAGTAGTGGGGCTAGCGGGGGATACAATGAGCAGTTCTTC.

This clonotype was counted at least ten times. The chain is built from TRBV29-1 and TRBJ1-1, with D tentatively TRBD1 (6 bases). Trimming pared 6 bases from V and 0 bases from J, leaving 14 bases between. This CDR3 spans 14 amino acids. From germline, CDR1 is SQVTM and CDR2 ANQGSEA. The CDR3 DNA follows: TGCAGCGTAGTGACAGGAAATATGAACACTGAAGCTTTCTTT. Protein sequence: CSVVTGNMNTEAFF. The entire variable domain, with the rest obtained from reference TRBV29-1 and TRBJ1-1, is as follows: SAVISQKPSRDICQRGTSLTIQCQVDSQVTMMFWYRQQPGQSLTLIATANQGSEATYESGFVIDKFPISRPNLTFSTLTVSNMSPEDSSIYLCSVVTGNMNTEAFFGQGTRLTVV.

The sample holds a few counts of this clonotype. The chain joins TRBV5-1 to TRBJ2-7; TRBD1 aligns across 8 bases. The CDR3 loop spans 16 amino acids. Unmatched junction bases numbered 12, after V lost 0 bases and J lost 7 bases. CDR1 and CDR2 from the germline V gene are SGHRS and YFSETQ. This CDR3 is CASSLDGQGSPGEQYF. Here the CDR3 DNA reads TGCGCCAGCAGCTTGGATGGACAGGGATCGCCTGGGGAGCAGTACTTC.

This clonotype was counted only a few times. V usage is TRBV29-1 and J usage is TRBJ2-3; 13 nucleotides align to TRBD2. This CDR3 region has 15 residues. Unmatched junction bases numbered 5, after V lost 6 bases and J lost 2 bases. Germline assignment: CDR1 SQVTM and CDR2 ANQGSEA. In DNA form, the CDR3 reads TGCAGCGTGACGACTAGCGGGGGGACCACAGATACGCAGTATTTT. Protein sequence: CSVTTSGGTTDTQYF.

In its sample, this clonotype was seen many times. The genes are TRBV5-4 and TRBJ2-2; the D is unclear. Germline V CDR1 and CDR2: SGHNT, YYREEE (reference sequence). The V and J ends lost 0 bases and 0 bases respectively, with 12 bases between them. The CDR3 has 17 amino acids. CDR3 sequence reads: CASSLEHARSNTGELFF. The CDR3 DNA reads TGTGCCAGCAGCTTGGAGCATGCTAGATCGAACACCGGGGAGCTGTTTTTT.

This clonotype was seen ten or more times. J is TRBJ1-6 and V is TRBV5-1; D call uncertain. The length of the CDR3 is 13 residues. V was shortened by 0 bases and J by 8 bases, with 6 bases between the two germline ends. Per the germline V gene, CDR1 is SGHRS and CDR2 is YFSETQ. The CDR3 region is CASSLEADSPLHF. The CDR3 coding sequence is TGCGCCAGCAGCTTGGAAGCGGATTCACCCCTCCACTTT.

This clonotype appeared many times. J is TRBJ2-1 and V is TRBV29-1, with 7 bases matching TRBD2. V lost 0 bases and J lost 4; bases outside the gene matches: 9. Germline V CDR1 and CDR2: SQVTM, ANQGSEA. The CDR3 totals 16 residues. CDR3 region: CSVEDRDGRTYNEQFF. The CDR3 DNA reads TGCAGCGTTGAAGATCGGGACGGGAGGACTTACAATGAGCAGTTCTTC.

Only a few counts were recorded for this clonotype. V gene TRBV7-2 combines with J gene TRBJ1-1; TRBD1 is a possible D gene (5 bases). Trimming pared 4 bases from V and 11 bases from J, leaving 14 bases between. The CDR3 runs 12 residues. CDR1 and CDR2 (germline): SGHTA, FQGNSA. The CDR3: CASSWRTGDAFF. The DNA of the CDR3 is TGTGCCAGCAGCTGGAGGACTGGGGACGCTTTCTTT.

The table lists this clonotype with many counts. The chain uses TRBV29-1 and TRBJ2-7, with D hard to call. Trimming cost V 3 bases and J 5 bases, with 11 bases left between them. Germline V gives CDR1 SQVTM, CDR2 ANQGSEA. The CDR3 contains 12 residues. The CDR3: CSVEERPHEQYF. The CDR3 DNA reads as TGCAGCGTTGAGGAACGACCGCACGAGCAGTACTTC.

Ten or more counts support this clonotype. This rearrangement joins TRBV20-1 to TRBJ2-7; the D is unclear. The CDR3 has 13 amino acids. Germline V gene data show CDR1 as DFQATT and CDR2 as SNEGSKA (reference sequence). V was cut by 2 bases and J by 4 bases, with 12 bases left in between. The CDR3 coding sequence is TGCAGTGCTAGACCTGGCCCAACGTACGAGCAGTACTTC. This sequence encodes CSARPGPTYEQYF.